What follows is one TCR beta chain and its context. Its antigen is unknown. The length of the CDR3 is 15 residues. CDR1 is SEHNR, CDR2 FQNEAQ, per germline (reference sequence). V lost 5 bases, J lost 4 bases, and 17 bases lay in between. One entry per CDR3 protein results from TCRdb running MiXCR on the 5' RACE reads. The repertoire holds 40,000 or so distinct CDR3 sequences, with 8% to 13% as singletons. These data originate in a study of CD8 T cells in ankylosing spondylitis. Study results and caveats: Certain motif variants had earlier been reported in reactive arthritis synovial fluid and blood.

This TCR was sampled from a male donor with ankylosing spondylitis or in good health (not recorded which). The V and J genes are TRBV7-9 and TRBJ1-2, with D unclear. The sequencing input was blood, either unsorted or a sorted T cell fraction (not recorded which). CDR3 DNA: TGTGCCAGCAGCCCGAACCTAGAACTTTCCTATGGCTACACCTTC. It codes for CASSPNLELSYGYTF. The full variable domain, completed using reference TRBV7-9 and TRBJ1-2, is DTGVSQNPRHKITKRGQNVTFRCDPISEHNRLYWYRQTLGQGPEFLTYFQNEAQLEKSRLLSDRFSAERPKGSFSTLEIQRTEQGDSAMYLCASSPNLELSYGYTFGSGTRLTVV.